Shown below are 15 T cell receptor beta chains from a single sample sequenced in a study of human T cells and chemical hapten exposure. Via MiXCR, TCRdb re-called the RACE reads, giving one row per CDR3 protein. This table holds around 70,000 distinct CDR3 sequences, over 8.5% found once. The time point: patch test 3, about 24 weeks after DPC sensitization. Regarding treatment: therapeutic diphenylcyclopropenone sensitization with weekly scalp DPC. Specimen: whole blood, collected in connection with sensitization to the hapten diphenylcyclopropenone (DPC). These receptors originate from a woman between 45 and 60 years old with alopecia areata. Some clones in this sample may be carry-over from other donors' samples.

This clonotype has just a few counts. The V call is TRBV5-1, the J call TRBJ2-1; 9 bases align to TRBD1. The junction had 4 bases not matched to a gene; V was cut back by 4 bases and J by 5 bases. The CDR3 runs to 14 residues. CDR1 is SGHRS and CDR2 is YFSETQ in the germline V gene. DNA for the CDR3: TGCGCCAGCAGCCGACAGGGGGAAAACAATGAGCAGTTCTTC. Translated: CASSRQGENNEQFF.

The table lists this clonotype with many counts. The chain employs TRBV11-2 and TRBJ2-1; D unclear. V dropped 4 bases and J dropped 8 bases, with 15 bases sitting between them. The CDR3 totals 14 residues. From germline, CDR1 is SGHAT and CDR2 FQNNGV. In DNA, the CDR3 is TGTGCCAGCAGCTCAGCATTGACATGGGATGAGCAGTTCTTC. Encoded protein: CASSSALTWDEQFF.

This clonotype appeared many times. This CDR3 is CASSQTDSSSYNEQFF. The DNA for the CDR3 is TGCGCCAGCAGCCAGACAGACTCAAGCTCCTACAATGAGCAGTTCTTC. This chain connects TRBV4-1 to TRBJ2-1, with D possibly being TRBD1 (5 bases). V lost 3 bases and J lost 0, with 12 bases in between. The CDR3 runs to 16 residues. Germline-derived CDR1 and CDR2 are MGHRA and YSYEKL.

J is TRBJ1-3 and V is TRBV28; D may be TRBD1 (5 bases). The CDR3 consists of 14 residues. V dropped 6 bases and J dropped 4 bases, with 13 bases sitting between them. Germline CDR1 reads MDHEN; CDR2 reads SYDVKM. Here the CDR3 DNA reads TGTGCCAGCAGCCCCCGGACACCCGGAAACACCATATATTTT. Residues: CASSPRTPGNTIYF.

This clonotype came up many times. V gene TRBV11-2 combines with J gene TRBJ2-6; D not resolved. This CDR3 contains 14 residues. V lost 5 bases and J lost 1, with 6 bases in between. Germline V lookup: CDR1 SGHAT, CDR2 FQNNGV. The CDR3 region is CASSPYSGANVLTF. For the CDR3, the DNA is TGTGCCAGCAGCCCCTATTCTGGGGCCAACGTCCTGACTTTC.

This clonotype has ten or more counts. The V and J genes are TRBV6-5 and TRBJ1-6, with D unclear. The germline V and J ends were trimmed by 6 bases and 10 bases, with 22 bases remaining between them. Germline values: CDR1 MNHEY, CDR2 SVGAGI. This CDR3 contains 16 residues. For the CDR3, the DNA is TGTGCCAGCAGCTCAGGCAGCCACGGGTTAGCCTCACCCCTCCACTTT. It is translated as CASSSGSHGLASPLHF.

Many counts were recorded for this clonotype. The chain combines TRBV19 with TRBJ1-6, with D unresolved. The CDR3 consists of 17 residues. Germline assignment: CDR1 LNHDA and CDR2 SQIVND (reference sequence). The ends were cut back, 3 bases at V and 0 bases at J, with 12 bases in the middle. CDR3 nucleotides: TGTGCCAGTAGTATCAGCGTTCTCACCTCCTATAATTCACCCCTCCACTTT. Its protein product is CASSISVLTSYNSPLHF.

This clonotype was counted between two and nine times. The DNA for the CDR3 is TGTGCCAGCAGCTTAATGATAGGATCCGGAACCTACGAGCAGTACTTC. This codes for CASSLMIGSGTYEQYF. The genes are TRBV11-2 and TRBJ2-7; no firm D call. The CDR3 totals 16 residues. Per the germline V gene, CDR1 is SGHAT and CDR2 is FQNNGV. The V end was cut by 2 bases, the J end by 2 bases, with 16 bases between.

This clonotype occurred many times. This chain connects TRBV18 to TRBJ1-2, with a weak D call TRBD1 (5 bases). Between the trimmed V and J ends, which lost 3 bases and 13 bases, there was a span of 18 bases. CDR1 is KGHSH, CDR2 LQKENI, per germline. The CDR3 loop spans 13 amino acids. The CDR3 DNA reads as TGTGCCAGCTCACCCAAACGGGACCCAGTATCCACCTTC. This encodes CASSPKRDPVSTF.

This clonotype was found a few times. The CDR3 DNA reads as TGTGCCAGCGCGGGAGGGCCCCACGAGCAGTACTTC. Protein product: CASAGGPHEQYF. The chain combines TRBV6-6 with TRBJ2-7; 9 bases are a match to TRBD2. Losses at the gene ends were 8 bases for V and 5 bases for J; bases not matched to a gene: 4. Germline V lookup: CDR1 MNHNY, CDR2 SVGAGI (reference sequence). CDR3 length equals 12 residues.

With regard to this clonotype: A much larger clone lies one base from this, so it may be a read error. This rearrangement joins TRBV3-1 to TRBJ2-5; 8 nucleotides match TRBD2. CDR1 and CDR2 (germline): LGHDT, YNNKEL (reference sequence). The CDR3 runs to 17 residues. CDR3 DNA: TGTGTCAGCAGCCAAGATTTGAGGGAAGCGGGAGAAGAGACCCAGTACTTC. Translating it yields CVSSQDLREAGEETQYF.

The CDR3 DNA sequence: TGTGCCAGCAGCGTAGTTGCTTACACAGATACGCAGTATTTT. Amino acid sequence: CASSVVAYTDTQYF. The chain uses TRBV9 and TRBJ2-3; D is uncertain. Germline CDR1 and CDR2: SGDLS and YYNGEE. The CDR3 sequence is 14 residues long. V lost 0 bases, J lost 2 bases, and 7 bases lay in between. Supplemented by reference TRBV9 and TRBJ2-3, the full variable domain reads DSGVTQTPKHLITATGQRVTLRCSPRSGDLSVYWYQQSLDQGLQFLIQYYNGEERAKGNILERFSAQQFPDLHSELNLSSLELGDSALYFCASSVVAYTDTQYFGPGTRLTVL.

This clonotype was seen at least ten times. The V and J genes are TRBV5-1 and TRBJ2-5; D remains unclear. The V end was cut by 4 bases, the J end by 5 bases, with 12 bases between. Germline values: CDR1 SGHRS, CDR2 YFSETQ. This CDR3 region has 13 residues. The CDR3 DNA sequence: TGCGCCAGCAGCAACGTAGGCGACGAGACCCAGTACTTC. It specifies CASSNVGDETQYF. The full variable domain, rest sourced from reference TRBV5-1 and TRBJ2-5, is KAGVTQTPRYLIKTRGQQVTLSCSPISGHRSVSWYQQTPGQGLQFLFEYFSETQRNKGNFPGRFSGRQFSNSRSEMNVSTLELGDSALYLCASSNVGDETQYFGPGTRLLVL.

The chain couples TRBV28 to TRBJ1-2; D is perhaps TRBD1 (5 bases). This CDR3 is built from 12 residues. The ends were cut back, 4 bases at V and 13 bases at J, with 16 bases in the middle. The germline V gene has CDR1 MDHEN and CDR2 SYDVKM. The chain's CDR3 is CASSSTGDRATF. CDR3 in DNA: TGTGCCAGCAGTTCGACTGGGGACCGAGCCACCTTC.

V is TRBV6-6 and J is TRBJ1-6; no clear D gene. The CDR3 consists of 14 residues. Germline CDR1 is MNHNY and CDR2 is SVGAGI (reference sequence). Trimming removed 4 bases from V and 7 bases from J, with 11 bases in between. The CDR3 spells CASSLRTLNSPLHF. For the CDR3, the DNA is TGTGCCAGCAGTTTAAGGACGTTGAATTCACCCCTCCACTTT.